The TCR beta chain under discussion was sequenced for a study of blood T cell repertoires in COVID-19. On the study more broadly: Spain, Italy and the United States supplied samples that represented acute and convalescent COVID-19. PBMCs, B-cell-depleted T cells, or T cells provided the cDNA or gDNA that made up the material.

Participants were aged about 18 to 100 years from around 25 US areas. Participants' own reports of clinical history determined their cohort assignment. V shed 3 bases and J shed 9 bases, with 9 bases lying between them. Germline V gene sequence: CDR1 MNHEY, CDR2 SMNVEV (reference sequence). The CDR3 extends over 12 amino acids. TCRdb keeps only in-frame clones here, not all; method: immunoSEQ multiplex PCR. The sample yields about 210,000 clones, about nine tenths seen once. The origin of this receptor is a man aged 18 to 30 with acute COVID-19. The sequencing input was PBMCs or T cells enriched from blood (not recorded which). The V call is TRBV27, the J call TRBJ1-5; D unresolved. CDR3 in DNA: TGTGCCAGCAGTTTTCCCACTAGGCCCCAGCATTTT. Translated, it gives CASSFPTRPQHF.